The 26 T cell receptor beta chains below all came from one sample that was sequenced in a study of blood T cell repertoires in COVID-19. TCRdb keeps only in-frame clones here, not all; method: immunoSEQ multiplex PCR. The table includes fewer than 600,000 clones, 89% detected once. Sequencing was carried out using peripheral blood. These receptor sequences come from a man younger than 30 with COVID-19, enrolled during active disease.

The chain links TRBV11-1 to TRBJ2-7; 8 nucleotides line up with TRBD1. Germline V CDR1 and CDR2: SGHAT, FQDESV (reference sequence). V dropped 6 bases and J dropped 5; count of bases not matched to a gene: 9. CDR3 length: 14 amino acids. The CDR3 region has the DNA TGTGCCAGCAGTCCAGGGGGCAGTCTCAACGAGCAGTACTTC. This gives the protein CASSPGGSLNEQYF.

Written as DNA, the CDR3 is TGTGCCAGCAGCCTACAGGGGCCCCTCTACGAGCAGTACTTC. Its translation is CASSLQGPLYEQYF. The chain is built from TRBV5-4 and TRBJ2-7; 7 nucleotides agree with TRBD1. CDR3 length: 14 residues. Germline CDR1 SGHNT, CDR2 YYREEE (reference sequence). V trimming: 4 bases; J trimming: 3 bases; junction bases outside the gene matches: 7.

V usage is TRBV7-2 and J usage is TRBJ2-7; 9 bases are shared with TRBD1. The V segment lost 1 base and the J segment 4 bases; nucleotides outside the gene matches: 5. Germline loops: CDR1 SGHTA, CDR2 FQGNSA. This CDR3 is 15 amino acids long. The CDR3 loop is CASSLEGTGWYEQYF. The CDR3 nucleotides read TGTGCCAGCAGCTTAGAGGGGACAGGGTGGTACGAGCAGTACTTC.

CDR3 loop: CASSQDLGEQPQHF. The CDR3 nucleotides are TGCGCCAGCAGCCAAGATCTCGGGGAACAGCCCCAGCATTTT. The rearrangement links TRBV4-1 to TRBJ1-5, with unresolved D. The V gene's germline CDR1 is MGHRA and CDR2 YSYEKL. This CDR3 has 14 amino acids. The V end lost 0 bases, the J end lost 7 bases, and 10 bases lay between the germline ends.

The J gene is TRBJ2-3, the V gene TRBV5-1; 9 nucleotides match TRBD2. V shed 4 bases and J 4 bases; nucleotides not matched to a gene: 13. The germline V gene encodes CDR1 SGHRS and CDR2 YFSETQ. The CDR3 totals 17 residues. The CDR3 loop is CASSPRGERGAPDTQYF. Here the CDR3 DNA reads TGCGCCAGCAGCCCACGGGGGGAGCGGGGGGCGCCAGATACGCAGTATTTT.

The CDR3 reads CASSFRLETQYF. The CDR3 DNA reads as TGTGCCAGCAGCTTCCGTTTAGAGACCCAGTACTTC. The V call is TRBV5-4, the J call TRBJ2-5; D call uncertain. The CDR3 has 12 amino acids. The V end was cut by 2 bases, the J end by 4 bases, with 6 bases between. In germline, CDR1 is SGHNT, CDR2 YYREEE (reference sequence).

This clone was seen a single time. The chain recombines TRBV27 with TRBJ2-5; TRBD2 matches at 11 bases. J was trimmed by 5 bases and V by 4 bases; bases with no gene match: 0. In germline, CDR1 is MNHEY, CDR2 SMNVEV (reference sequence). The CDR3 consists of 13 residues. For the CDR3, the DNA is TGTGCCAGCAGTTCTAGCGGGGGGGAGACCCAGTACTTC. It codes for CASSSSGGETQYF.

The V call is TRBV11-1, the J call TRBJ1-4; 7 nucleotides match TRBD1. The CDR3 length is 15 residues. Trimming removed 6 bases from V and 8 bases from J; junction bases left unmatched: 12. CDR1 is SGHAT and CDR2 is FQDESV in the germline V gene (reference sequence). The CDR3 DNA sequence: TGTGCCAGCAGTCGGGACAGCATCTTTACCGAAAAACTGTTTTTT. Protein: CASSRDSIFTEKLFF.

The DNA of the CDR3 is TGTGCCAGCATTGCGGGCTTCAGCTACAATGAGCAGTTCTTC. Translated, it gives CASIAGFSYNEQFF. The chain couples TRBV6-5 to TRBJ2-1; tentative D call: TRBD2 (5 bases). Germline V gene lookup returns CDR1 MNHEY and CDR2 SVGAGI. V gave up 7 bases and J gave up 3 bases, with 13 bases separating them. There are 14 residues in the CDR3.

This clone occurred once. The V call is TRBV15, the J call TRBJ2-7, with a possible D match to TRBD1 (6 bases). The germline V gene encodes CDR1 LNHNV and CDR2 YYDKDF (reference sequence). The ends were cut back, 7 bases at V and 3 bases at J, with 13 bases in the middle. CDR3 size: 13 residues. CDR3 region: CATTPDSGYEQYF. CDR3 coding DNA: TGTGCCACCACCCCGGACAGCGGCTACGAGCAGTACTTC.

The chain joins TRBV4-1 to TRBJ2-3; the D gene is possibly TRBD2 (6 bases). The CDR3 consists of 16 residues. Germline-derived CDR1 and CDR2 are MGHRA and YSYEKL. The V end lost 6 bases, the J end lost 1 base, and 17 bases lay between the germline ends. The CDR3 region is CASSRIGERGTDTQYF. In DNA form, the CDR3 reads TGCGCCAGCAGTCGAATCGGGGAGCGGGGCACAGATACGCAGTATTTT.

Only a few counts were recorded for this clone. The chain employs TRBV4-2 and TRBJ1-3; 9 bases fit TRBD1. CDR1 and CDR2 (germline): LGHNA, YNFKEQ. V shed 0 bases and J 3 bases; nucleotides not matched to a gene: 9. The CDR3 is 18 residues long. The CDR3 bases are TGTGCCAGCAGCCAAGAACGGCGCGGGACAGGGAATGGAAACACCATATATTTT. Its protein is CASSQERRGTGNGNTIYF.

CDR3 sequence reads: CASSQGRVVAAQETQYF. The CDR3 coding sequence is TGTGCCAGCAGCCAAGGAAGGGTTGTAGCGGCCCAAGAGACCCAGTACTTC. The V and J genes are TRBV14 and TRBJ2-5, with D possibly being TRBD2 (6 bases). Germline lookup yields CDR1 SGHDN and CDR2 FVKESK. The CDR3 extends over 17 amino acids. V was pared by 1 base and J by 1 base, with 16 bases between.

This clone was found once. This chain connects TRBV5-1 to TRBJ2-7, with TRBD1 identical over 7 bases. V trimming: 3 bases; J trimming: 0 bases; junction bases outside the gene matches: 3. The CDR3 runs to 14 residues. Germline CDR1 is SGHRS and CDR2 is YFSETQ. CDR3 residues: CASSSRDSSYEQYF. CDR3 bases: TGCGCCAGCAGCTCCCGGGACAGCTCCTACGAGCAGTACTTC.

CDR3 nucleotides: TGTGCCAGCAGGGGGACAGGGGAATACAATTCACCCCTCCACTTT. Translating it yields CASRGTGEYNSPLHF. The rearrangement links TRBV6-6 to TRBJ1-6, with 10 nucleotides matching TRBD1. Per germline, CDR1 MNHNY and CDR2 SVGAGI (reference sequence). J was trimmed by 7 bases and V by 6 bases; bases with no gene match: 6. This CDR3 contains 15 residues.

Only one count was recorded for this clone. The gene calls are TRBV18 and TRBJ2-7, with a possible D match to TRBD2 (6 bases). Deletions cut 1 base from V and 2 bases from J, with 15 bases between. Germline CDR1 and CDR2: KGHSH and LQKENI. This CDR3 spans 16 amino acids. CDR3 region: CASSPQGGVGTYEQYF. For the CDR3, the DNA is TGTGCCAGCTCACCACAAGGAGGGGTGGGGACCTACGAGCAGTACTTC.

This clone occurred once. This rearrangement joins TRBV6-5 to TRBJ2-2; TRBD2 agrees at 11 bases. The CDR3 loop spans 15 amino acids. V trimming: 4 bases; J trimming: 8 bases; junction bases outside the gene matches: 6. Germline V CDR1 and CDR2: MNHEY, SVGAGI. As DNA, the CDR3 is TGTGCCAGCAGTTTCCGGACTAGCGGGTTGGGGGAGCTGTTTTTT. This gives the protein CASSFRTSGLGELFF.

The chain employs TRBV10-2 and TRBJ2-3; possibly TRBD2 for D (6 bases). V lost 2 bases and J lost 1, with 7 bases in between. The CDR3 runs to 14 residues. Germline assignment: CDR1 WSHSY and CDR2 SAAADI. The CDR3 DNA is TGCGCCAGCAGTGAGCAGCGGGGCACAGATACGCAGTATTTT. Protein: CASSEQRGTDTQYF.

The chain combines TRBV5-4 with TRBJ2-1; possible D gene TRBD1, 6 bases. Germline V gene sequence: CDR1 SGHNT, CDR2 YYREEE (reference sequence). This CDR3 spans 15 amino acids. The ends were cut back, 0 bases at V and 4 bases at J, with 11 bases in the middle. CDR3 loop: CASSLVQGPYNEQFF. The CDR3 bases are TGTGCCAGCAGCTTGGTGCAGGGGCCTTACAATGAGCAGTTCTTC. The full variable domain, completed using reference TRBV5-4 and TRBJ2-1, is ETGVTQSPTHLIKTRGQQVTLRCSSQSGHNTVSWYQQALGQGPQFIFQYYREEENGRGNFPPRFSGLQFPNYSSELNVNALELDDSALYLCASSLVQGPYNEQFFGPGTRLTVL.

The DNA for the CDR3 is TGTGCCAGCAGCCTCCTAGCGGGAGTTAGTTACGAGCAGTACTTC. This sequence encodes CASSLLAGVSYEQYF. The rearrangement joins TRBV14 to TRBJ2-7; 10 bases match TRBD2. The CDR3 is 15 residues long. Trimming at V came to 4 bases and at J to 4 bases, leaving 7 bases not matched to a gene. Germline V gene sequence: CDR1 SGHDN, CDR2 FVKESK.

Here the CDR3 reads CASSPSASNTEAFF. In DNA form, the CDR3 reads TGCGCCAGCAGTCCAAGCGCGTCGAACACTGAAGCTTTCTTT. The chain combines TRBV5-1 with TRBJ1-1; no clear D gene. CDR3 length: 14 amino acids. Deletions cut 5 bases from V and 1 base from J, with 12 bases between. CDR1 and CDR2 (germline): SGHRS, YFSETQ.

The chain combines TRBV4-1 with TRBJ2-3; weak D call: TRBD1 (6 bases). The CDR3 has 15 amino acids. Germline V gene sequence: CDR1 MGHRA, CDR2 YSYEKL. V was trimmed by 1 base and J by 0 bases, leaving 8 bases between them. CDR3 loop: CASSQAGTSTDTQYF. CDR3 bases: TGCGCCAGCAGCCAAGCCGGGACAAGCACAGATACGCAGTATTTT.

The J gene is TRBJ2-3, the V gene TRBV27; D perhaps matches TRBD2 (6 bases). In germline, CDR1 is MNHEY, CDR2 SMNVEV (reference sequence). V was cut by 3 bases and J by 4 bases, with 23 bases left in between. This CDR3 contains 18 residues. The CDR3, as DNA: TGTGCCAGCAGTTTTACGGGGGAGGTCACCGGGTTTTCAGATACGCAGTATTTT. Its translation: CASSFTGEVTGFSDTQYF.

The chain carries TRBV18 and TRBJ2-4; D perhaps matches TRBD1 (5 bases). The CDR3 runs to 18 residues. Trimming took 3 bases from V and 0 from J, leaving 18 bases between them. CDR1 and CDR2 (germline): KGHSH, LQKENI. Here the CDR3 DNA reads TGTGCCAGCTCACCTCCTCTTGCAGGGTCGGGAGCCAAAAACATTCAGTACTTC. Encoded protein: CASSPPLAGSGAKNIQYF.

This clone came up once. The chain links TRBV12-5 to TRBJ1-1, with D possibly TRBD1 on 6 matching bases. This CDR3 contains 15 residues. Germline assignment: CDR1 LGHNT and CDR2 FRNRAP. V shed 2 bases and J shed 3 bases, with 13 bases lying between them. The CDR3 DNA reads TGTGCTAGTGGTTTGCCAACAGGGCTTGACACTGAAGCTTTCTTT. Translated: CASGLPTGLDTEAFF. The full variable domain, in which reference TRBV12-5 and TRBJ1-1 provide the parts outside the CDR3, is DARVTQTPRHKVTEMGQEVTMRCQPILGHNTVFWYRQTMMQGLELLAYFRNRAPLDDSGMPKDRFSAEMPDATLATLKIQPSEPRDSAVYFCASGLPTGLDTEAFFGQGTRLTVV.

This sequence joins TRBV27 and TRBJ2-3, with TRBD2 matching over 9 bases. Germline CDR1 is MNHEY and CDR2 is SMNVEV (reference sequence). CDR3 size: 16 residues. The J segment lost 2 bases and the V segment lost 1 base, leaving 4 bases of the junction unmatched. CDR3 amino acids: CASSLYLAGITDTQYF. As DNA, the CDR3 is TGTGCCAGCAGTTTATATCTAGCGGGAATCACAGATACGCAGTATTTT.